Listed below are T cell receptor beta chains from one sample, sequenced in a study of neurological immune-mediated disorders. TCRdb processed the 5' RACE reads anew with MiXCR; each CDR3 protein has one entry. The sample records tens of thousands of distinct CDR3 sequences, around 10% being singletons. The sequenced sample consisted of PBMCs. All receptors come from a middle-aged woman with HTLV-1-associated myelopathy (HAM/TSP). Both conserved end residues are part of each CDR3. Fields, in order: J gene, D gene, clone size, V gene, CDR3 DNA, CDR3 protein. A D gene is named only where the DNA matches it firmly. Not all rows give a size; the values are once, few, many and, for expanded clones, a class.

j_call: TRBJ2-7
d_call: .
clone_size: many
v_call: TRBV29-1
cdr3_nt: TGCAGCGTTGAAGGGACTCGACAGGACGAGCAGTACTTC
cdr3_aa: CSVEGTRQDEQYF

j_call: TRBJ2-1
d_call: .
clone_size: many
v_call: TRBV27
cdr3_nt: TGTGCCAGCAGTCCAATTCCTAGGGCCACCTACAATGAGCAGTTCTTC
cdr3_aa: CASSPIPRATYNEQFF

j_call: TRBJ2-1
d_call: .
clone_size: many
v_call: TRBV20-1
cdr3_nt: TGCAGTGCTAGAGAACTAACCGATGAGCAGTTCTTC
cdr3_aa: CSARELTDEQFF

j_call: TRBJ1-2
d_call: .
clone_size: .
v_call: TRBV7-6
cdr3_nt: TGTGCCAGCAGCTTAGCGCGGGGGGTCAGGGGCTATGGCTACACCTTC
cdr3_aa: CASSLARGVRGYGYTF

j_call: TRBJ2-5
d_call: .
clone_size: many
v_call: TRBV20-1
cdr3_nt: TGCAGTGCTTTTGATGTACAAGAGACCCAGTACTTC
cdr3_aa: CSAFDVQETQYF

j_call: TRBJ2-5
d_call: .
clone_size: few
v_call: TRBV20-1
cdr3_nt: TGCAGTGCTAGAGCACATCTACCGTACCAAGAGACCCAGTACTTC
cdr3_aa: CSARAHLPYQETQYF

j_call: TRBJ2-3
d_call: .
clone_size: many
v_call: TRBV11-2
cdr3_nt: TGTGCCAGCAGCTTGTTAGGGGGGGGGACAGATACGCAGTATTTT
cdr3_aa: CASSLLGGGTDTQYF

j_call: TRBJ2-7
d_call: .
clone_size: many
v_call: TRBV10-1
cdr3_nt: TGCGCCAGCAGTTCAAGACAGTCCGTCCCCTCCGAGCAGTACTTC
cdr3_aa: CASSSRQSVPSEQYF

j_call: TRBJ2-2
d_call: .
clone_size: many
v_call: TRBV5-5
cdr3_nt: TGTGCCAGCAGCTTGGCAGGGTACGCCGGGGAGCTGTTTTTT
cdr3_aa: CASSLAGYAGELFF

j_call: TRBJ2-7
d_call: .
clone_size: few
v_call: TRBV24-1
cdr3_nt: TGTGCCACCAGTGATTATAAGGGGTACGAGCAGTACTTC
cdr3_aa: CATSDYKGYEQYF

j_call: TRBJ1-2
d_call: TRBD1
clone_size: many
v_call: TRBV5-5
cdr3_nt: TGTGCCAGCGGGGCACGGCTCGCAGGGACAGGCTATGGCTACACCTTC
cdr3_aa: CASGARLAGTGYGYTF

j_call: TRBJ2-5
d_call: .
clone_size: many
v_call: TRBV4-3
cdr3_nt: TGCGCCAGCAGCCAAGGACGGCTCCAAGAGACCCAGTACTTC
cdr3_aa: CASSQGRLQETQYF

j_call: TRBJ2-4
d_call: TRBD1
clone_size: .
v_call: TRBV3-1
cdr3_nt: TGTGCCAGCAGCCAAGATGGACAGGGGACTCTACTAGCCAAAAACATTCAGTACTTC
cdr3_aa: CASSQDGQGTLLAKNIQYF

j_call: TRBJ2-1
d_call: .
clone_size: many
v_call: TRBV6-2/TRBV6-3
cdr3_nt: TGTGCCAGCAGTTTCCCCCCCTCCTTTGCCTACAATGAGCAGTTCTTC
cdr3_aa: CASSFPPSFAYNEQFF

j_call: TRBJ1-5
d_call: TRBD1
clone_size: many
v_call: TRBV18
cdr3_nt: TGTGCCAGCTCACCTACAACAGGGGGAAATCAGCCCCAGCATTTT
cdr3_aa: CASSPTTGGNQPQHF

j_call: TRBJ2-1
d_call: .
clone_size: .
v_call: TRBV20-1
cdr3_nt: TGCAGTGCTAGTCAAATTGAGCAGTTCTTC
cdr3_aa: CSASQIEQFF

j_call: TRBJ1-4
d_call: .
clone_size: many
v_call: TRBV6-2/TRBV6-3
cdr3_nt: TGTGCCAGCTGCACGGACAGTTCTGAAAAACTGTTTTTT
cdr3_aa: CASCTDSSEKLFF

j_call: TRBJ2-1
d_call: TRBD1
clone_size: many
v_call: TRBV15
cdr3_nt: TGTGCCACCACCCCTGGGACAGAGTACAATGAGCAGTTCTTC
cdr3_aa: CATTPGTEYNEQFF

j_call: TRBJ2-7
d_call: TRBD2
clone_size: many
v_call: TRBV2
cdr3_nt: TGTGCCAGCAGTGAATATAGGGCTAGCGGAACCTACGAGCAGTACTTC
cdr3_aa: CASSEYRASGTYEQYF

j_call: TRBJ2-1
d_call: .
clone_size: many
v_call: TRBV6-6
cdr3_nt: TGTGCCAGCAGGGGGACCTACAATGAGCAGTTCTTC
cdr3_aa: CASRGTYNEQFF

j_call: TRBJ1-1
d_call: .
clone_size: .
v_call: TRBV19
cdr3_nt: TGTGCCAGTAGTATGGGTTTTAACACTGAAGCTTTCTTT
cdr3_aa: CASSMGFNTEAFF

j_call: TRBJ2-7
d_call: .
clone_size: many
v_call: TRBV4-3
cdr3_nt: TGCGCCAGCAGCCAAGATACCTTTTACGAGCAGTACTTC
cdr3_aa: CASSQDTFYEQYF

j_call: TRBJ2-1
d_call: TRBD1
clone_size: many
v_call: TRBV6-1
cdr3_nt: TGTGCCAGCAGTTCAGACAGGGACTCCTACAATGAGCAGTTCTTC
cdr3_aa: CASSSDRDSYNEQFF

j_call: TRBJ1-4
d_call: .
clone_size: many
v_call: TRBV29-1
cdr3_nt: TGCAGCGTTGAAGGGGGAGGCAGGGAAAAACTGTTTTTT
cdr3_aa: CSVEGGGREKLFF

j_call: TRBJ1-2
d_call: .
clone_size: many
v_call: TRBV7-2
cdr3_nt: TGTGCCAGCAGCCTCCACGACGGCCGAGGAGCTGGCTACACCTTC
cdr3_aa: CASSLHDGRGAGYTF

j_call: TRBJ1-1
d_call: .
clone_size: many
v_call: TRBV12-3/TRBV12-4
cdr3_nt: TGTGCCAGCAGAGGAGACGATCATGAAGCTTTCTTT
cdr3_aa: CASRGDDHEAFF

j_call: TRBJ2-7
d_call: TRBD1
clone_size: few
v_call: TRBV20-1
cdr3_nt: TGCAGTGCCCATCTACCCGGGACAGGCTACGAGCAGTACTTC
cdr3_aa: CSAHLPGTGYEQYF

j_call: TRBJ1-5
d_call: TRBD1
clone_size: many
v_call: TRBV12-3/TRBV12-4
cdr3_nt: TGTGCCAGCAGCAAAAGACAGGGATGGAGCAATCAGCCCCAGCATTTT
cdr3_aa: CASSKRQGWSNQPQHF

j_call: TRBJ1-1
d_call: .
clone_size: many
v_call: TRBV25-1
cdr3_nt: TGTGCCAGCAGCCTCAGGGGCTACACTGAAGCTTTCTTT
cdr3_aa: CASSLRGYTEAFF

j_call: TRBJ2-7
d_call: .
clone_size: many
v_call: TRBV20-1
cdr3_nt: TGCAGTGCTAGAGGGGAGGGGGGGACCCACGAGCAGTACTTC
cdr3_aa: CSARGEGGTHEQYF

j_call: TRBJ2-7
d_call: TRBD2
clone_size: .
v_call: TRBV12-3/TRBV12-4
cdr3_nt: TGTGCCAGCAGTCGACTAAGCGGGGGGCTGAGCTCCTACGAGCAGTACTTC
cdr3_aa: CASSRLSGGLSSYEQYF

j_call: TRBJ1-2
d_call: .
clone_size: many
v_call: TRBV7-2
cdr3_nt: TGTGCCAGCAGCTATGGACAGAGCTTTAACTATGGCTACACCTTC
cdr3_aa: CASSYGQSFNYGYTF

j_call: TRBJ1-2
d_call: TRBD1
clone_size: .
v_call: TRBV6-6
cdr3_nt: TGTGCCAGCAGGCCTCCGGGACAGGGGGCTTATGGCTACACCTTC
cdr3_aa: CASRPPGQGAYGYTF

j_call: TRBJ1-1
d_call: .
clone_size: few
v_call: TRBV20-1
cdr3_nt: TGCAGTGCTAGAGACTCAACCGGAATGAACACTGAAGCTTTCTTT
cdr3_aa: CSARDSTGMNTEAFF

j_call: TRBJ1-2
d_call: .
clone_size: many
v_call: TRBV2
cdr3_nt: TGTGCCAGAGAGAGCTCGATATGGGGCTACACCTTC
cdr3_aa: CARESSIWGYTF

j_call: TRBJ2-2
d_call: TRBD2
clone_size: many
v_call: TRBV9
cdr3_nt: TGTGCCAGCGCCATAGCGGGGGGCCACACCGGGGAGCTGTTTTTT
cdr3_aa: CASAIAGGHTGELFF

j_call: TRBJ2-3
d_call: .
clone_size: many
v_call: TRBV20-1
cdr3_nt: TGCAGTGCCAAACAGGGCGGGGGAAGCACAGATACGCAGTATTTT
cdr3_aa: CSAKQGGGSTDTQYF

j_call: TRBJ2-1
d_call: .
clone_size: many
v_call: TRBV11-3
cdr3_nt: TGTGCCAGCAGCTTAGGTGGGTGGGGGGGCCAGAGTTACAATGAGCAGTTCTTC
cdr3_aa: CASSLGGWGGQSYNEQFF

j_call: TRBJ1-1
d_call: .
clone_size: many
v_call: TRBV9
cdr3_nt: TGTGCCAGCAGCGACCTTAGACAGGCTAACACTGAAGCTTTCTTT
cdr3_aa: CASSDLRQANTEAFF

j_call: TRBJ2-1
d_call: TRBD2
clone_size: many
v_call: TRBV24-1
cdr3_nt: TGTGCCACTAAGAGCGGGGGGCCCTACAATGAGCAGTTCTTC
cdr3_aa: CATKSGGPYNEQFF

j_call: TRBJ1-2
d_call: .
clone_size: many
v_call: TRBV29-1
cdr3_nt: TGCAGCGTTGAAGGGGGCGGTAACTATGGCTACACCTTC
cdr3_aa: CSVEGGGNYGYTF

j_call: TRBJ1-2
d_call: .
clone_size: many
v_call: TRBV4-3
cdr3_nt: TGCGCCAGCAGCCAAGTGCCGATTGGGCATGGCTACACCTTC
cdr3_aa: CASSQVPIGHGYTF

j_call: TRBJ1-1
d_call: .
clone_size: many
v_call: TRBV7-2
cdr3_nt: TGTGCCAGCAGTCGGGGGACGATGAACACTGAAGCTTTCTTT
cdr3_aa: CASSRGTMNTEAFF